A single sample is the source of the 9 T cell receptor beta chains below, sequenced in a study of cytomegalovirus exposure and HLA in healthy donors. The PCR had 60 Vbeta and 13 Jbeta primers. The method was immunoSEQ multiplex PCR; TCRdb's version includes in-frame clones alone and lacks a portion of them. Of about 140,000 clones in the sample, over 75% were seen once. Input material: PBMCs. The receptors were gathered from a woman between 40 and 55 years old in good health and CMV-seronegative.

A single count supports this clone. The chain recombines TRBV5-1 with TRBJ2-2; TRBD2 matches at 9 bases. The CDR3 runs 15 residues. Germline CDR1 SGHRS, CDR2 YFSETQ. Losses at the gene ends were 5 bases for V and 5 bases for J; bases not matched to a gene: 7. The CDR3 region is CASRQAGGVTGELFF. In nucleotides, the CDR3 is TGCGCCAGCAGGCAAGCGGGAGGTGTTACCGGGGAGCTGTTTTTT.

The DNA for the CDR3 is TGCAGCGTTGGACAAGGGGGCAGAGCTTTCTTT. Amino acid sequence: CSVGQGGRAFF. The chain joins TRBV29-1 to TRBJ1-1; 7 bases are a match to TRBD1. Trimming removed 4 bases from V and 10 bases from J; junction bases left unmatched: 6. The CDR3 is made up of 11 amino acids. The germline gives CDR1 SQVTM, CDR2 ANQGSEA.

The genes are TRBV27 and TRBJ2-5; 11 nucleotides agree with TRBD2. The DNA matches TRBJ2-7 better at its end, which makes the J call doubtful. The CDR3 extends over 16 amino acids. Germline lookup yields CDR1 MNHEY and CDR2 SMNVEV (reference sequence). The CDR3 sequence: CASSFSRLAGRYEQYF. The CDR3, as DNA: TGTGCCAGCAGTTTCTCCCGACTAGCGGGACGTTACGAGCAGTACTTC.

In DNA, the CDR3 is TGTGCCAGCAGTTACGGATTGGGTGGACAGGGGGCTGAAGCTTTCTTT. The encoded protein is CASSYGLGGQGAEAFF. The V gene is TRBV6-6, the J gene TRBJ1-1; TRBD1 matches at 10 bases. Germline-derived CDR1 and CDR2 are MNHNY and SVGAGI (reference sequence). CDR3 length: 16 amino acids. After removal of 2 bases from V and 6 bases from J, the junction contained 9 bases not matched to a gene.

Only one count was recorded for this clone. The rearrangement links TRBV28 to TRBJ1-2; D perhaps matches TRBD1 (5 bases). Germline assignment: CDR1 MDHEN and CDR2 SYDVKM. V was cut by 6 bases and J by 3 bases, with 14 bases left in between. The CDR3 length is 14 residues. Here the CDR3 DNA reads TGTGCCAGCAGGAGCCCTGGACATCACTATGGCTACACCTTC. Translation: CASRSPGHHYGYTF.

The CDR3 reads CSVEDREGLGSYGYTF. The CDR3 nucleotides are TGCAGCGTTGAAGATCGAGAGGGCCTAGGAAGCTATGGCTACACCTTC. The chain uses TRBV29-1 and TRBJ1-2, with D unclear. Germline values: CDR1 SQVTM, CDR2 ANQGSEA. This CDR3 is 16 amino acids long. Deletions cut 0 bases from V and 4 bases from J, with 18 bases between.

The genes are TRBV27 and TRBJ2-6; no firm D call. Germline assignment: CDR1 MNHEY and CDR2 SMNVEV (reference sequence). The CDR3 spans 14 residues. The germline V and J ends were trimmed by 5 bases and 4 bases, with 9 bases remaining between them. CDR3 bases: TGTGCCAGCAGTCCCCGCCAGGGGGCCAACGTCCTGACTTTC. The encoded protein is CASSPRQGANVLTF.

V and J are TRBV5-4 and TRBJ2-5; D is perhaps TRBD2 (6 bases). Germline V CDR1 and CDR2: SGHNT, YYREEE (reference sequence). V lost 2 bases, J lost 6 bases, and 17 bases lay in between. The CDR3 length is 15 residues. In nucleotides, the CDR3 is TGTGCCAGCAGCTTCGGCGGGGCTGAGGTGCAGACCCAGTACTTC. Translating gives CASSFGGAEVQTQYF.

J is TRBJ2-3 and V is TRBV6-6; TRBD2 matches 8 bases. CDR1 and CDR2 from the germline V gene are MNHNY and SVGAGI (reference sequence). The CDR3 is 16 residues long. V trimming: 2 bases; J trimming: 4 bases; junction bases outside the gene matches: 8. CDR3 sequence: CASSYPRSGGADTQYF. The CDR3 DNA is TGTGCCAGCAGTTACCCGCGGAGCGGGGGCGCAGATACGCAGTATTTT.